A selection of T cell receptor beta chains follows, all from one sample in a study of blood T cells in healthy people across ages. TCRdb reprocessed the 5' RACE reads via MiXCR and lists one record per CDR3 protein. The sample consists of around 850,000 distinct CDR3 sequences, 30% to 45% of them appearing once. Sequences were obtained from blood. These TCRs come from a man aged 18 to 35 in good health. Both conserved end residues are part of each CDR3. A D gene is named only where the DNA matches it firmly. Rows may omit the clone size; those that give it use once, few, many or a size class.

d_gene	j_gene	abundance	v_gene	CDR3aa	CDR3nt
TRBD1	TRBJ2-7	many	TRBV18	CASSPTRTGAYYEQYF	TGTGCCAGCTCACCGACGAGGACAGGGGCCTACTACGAGCAGTACTTC
.	TRBJ2-1	few	TRBV7-2	CASSLARDSLNNEQFF	TGTGCCAGCAGCTTGGCCCGGGATAGTCTTAATAATGAGCAGTTCTTC
.	TRBJ1-5	.	TRBV20-1	CSVRAEGADNQPQHF	TGCAGTGTTAGAGCCGAAGGGGCGGACAATCAGCCCCAGCATTTT
.	TRBJ2-7	many	TRBV10-3	CAISDRGAWEQYF	TGTGCCATCAGTGACCGGGGTGCCTGGGAGCAGTACTTC
.	TRBJ1-2	few	TRBV27	CASSPYTGSYGYTF	TGTGCCAGCAGTCCTTACACAGGGTCCTATGGCTACACCTTC
TRBD1	TRBJ2-7	.	TRBV12-3/TRBV12-4	CASSRDRASYEQYF	TGTGCCAGCAGCCGGGACAGGGCTTCCTACGAGCAGTACTTC
.	TRBJ1-2	few	TRBV5-8	CASTLTRGAVYGYTF	TGTGCCAGCACCCTCACTCGGGGCGCGGTCTATGGCTACACCTTC
.	TRBJ2-2	.	TRBV20-1	CSARKEDNTGELFF	TGCAGTGCTAGAAAGGAGGATAACACCGGGGAGCTGTTTTTT
TRBD2	TRBJ2-3	.	TRBV7-3	CASSGTSGTEYTDTQYF	TGTGCCAGCAGCGGTACTAGCGGGACAGAATACACAGATACGCAGTATTTT
TRBD1	TRBJ2-7	many	TRBV20-1	CSASGQGHGEQYF	TGCAGTGCTTCGGGACAGGGACATGGCGAGCAGTACTTC
.	TRBJ1-2	few	TRBV29-1	CSVDGGADYGYTF	TGCAGCGTTGACGGGGGGGCAGACTATGGCTACACCTTC
.	TRBJ2-3	many	TRBV5-1	CASSLLSTENNRDTQYF	TGCGCCAGCAGCCTCCTTTCGACGGAGAATAACAGGGATACGCAGTATTTT
TRBD1	TRBJ1-2	.	TRBV12-3/TRBV12-4	CASSPGQAYYGYTF	TGTGCCAGCAGTCCTGGACAGGCTTACTATGGCTACACCTTC
.	TRBJ2-1	few	TRBV12-3/TRBV12-4	CASSFLGGGMDNEQFF	TGTGCCAGCAGTTTCCTCGGGGGAGGAATGGACAATGAGCAGTTCTTC
.	TRBJ2-7	.	TRBV6-2/TRBV6-3	CASSYSRGRSSYEQYF	TGTGCCAGCAGTTATTCTCGGGGGCGAAGCTCCTACGAGCAGTACTTC
.	TRBJ2-5	.	TRBV5-6	CASSWDRESQETQYF	TGTGCCAGCAGCTGGGACCGGGAAAGTCAAGAGACCCAGTACTTC
.	TRBJ2-5	few	TRBV12-3/TRBV12-4	CASSLAGYYNEQYF	TGTGCCAGCAGTTTAGCGGGGTACTACAATGAGCAGTACTTC
TRBD1	TRBJ2-7	once	TRBV12-3/TRBV12-4	CASSFWGQGAIEQYF	TGTGCCAGCAGTTTTTGGGGACAGGGGGCAATCGAGCAGTACTTC
.	TRBJ2-7	.	TRBV6-6	CASSYSTAQSYEQDF	TGTGCCAGCAGTTACTCGACAGCCCAAAGTTACGAGCAGGACTTC
TRBD2	TRBJ2-5	.	TRBV4-3	CASSQGSSGGVDNEQYF	TGCGCCAGCAGCCAAGGTTCCAGCGGGGGGGTCGACAATGAGCAGTACTTC
TRBD1	TRBJ2-6	.	TRBV10-3	CAISGTGLAGVNVLTF	TGTGCCATCAGTGGGACAGGGTTAGCTGGGGTCAACGTCCTGACTTTC
TRBD1	TRBJ1-4	few	TRBV27	CASSKTTGLKEKLFF	TGTGCCAGCAGTAAAACGACAGGGCTAAAAGAAAAACTGTTTTTT
TRBD1	TRBJ2-7	.	TRBV29-1	CSVEGTGVGSEQYF	TGCAGCGTTGAAGGAACAGGGGTCGGCTCCGAGCAGTACTTC
.	TRBJ2-7	.	TRBV19	CASTRDEQYF	TGTGCCAGCACGAGGGACGAGCAGTACTTC
.	TRBJ2-3	few	TRBV5-1	CASSLDRAGTSTDTQYF	TGCGCCAGCAGCTTGGATAGGGCAGGGACTAGCACAGATACGCAGTATTTT
TRBD1	TRBJ2-7	.	TRBV7-9	CASSSGNSGTGGEQYF	TGTGCCAGCAGCTCAGGAAACTCCGGGACAGGGGGCGAGCAGTACTTC
.	TRBJ1-4	few	TRBV28	CASNPPGSTNEKLFF	TGTGCCAGCAACCCCCCGGGATCAACTAATGAAAAACTGTTTTTT
TRBD1	TRBJ2-5	.	TRBV6-1	CANSELQGAFKETQYF	TGTGCCAACAGTGAGTTACAGGGGGCCTTTAAAGAGACCCAGTACTTC